The clone carrying this TCR beta chain was picked up many times. Germline-derived CDR1 and CDR2 are SGHRS and YFSETQ. The CDR3 spans 14 residues. V shed 4 bases, J shed 11 bases, and the junction held 10 bases outside the gene matches. The library targeted TCRbeta and was prepared with unique molecular identifiers. TCRdb re-called the PCR reads with MiXCR, one entry per CDR3 protein. This sample has approximately 240,000 distinct CDR3 sequences; 8% to 9.5% occur once, and the top ten carry 5% to 7%. This sample is drawn from a study of T-cell reconstitution after alpha-beta-depleted transplantation in children.

The clonotype comes from a human donor who donated a stem cell graft to a child with acute lymphoblastic leukemia. The sample here was PBMCs from the stem cell graft donor, taken from the stem cell graft. The rearrangement uses TRBV5-1 and TRBJ1-1; 11 bases align to TRBD1. In DNA form, the CDR3 reads TGCGCCAGCAGCGAGGGGACAGGGGGAGCGCTGGCTTTCTTT. As protein: CASSEGTGGALAFF.